This T cell receptor beta chain was found in a study of CD8+CD57+ T cells in acquired aplastic anemia listed by TCRdb under 2018. Study-level background: On average, sorted CD4+ and CD8+ cells yielded approximately 3 ug of extracted DNA, with a range of roughly 0.18 to 27.4 ug. CD8+CD57+ expansion was defined as frequency above the mean frequency observed in healthy subjects.

On the study overall, not on this receptor specifically: Nearly 30 CD8+ CDR3 sequences were found in both patients and controls but appeared to be highly expressed in patients and within the immunodominant clones of the patients. Patients and healthy controls showed no significant difference in CD8+ Simpson's diversity (P=0.060).

TCR beta VDJ combination and CDR3 sequence profiling used genomic DNA as the template. TCR repertoire sequencing was run on an Illumina HiSeq 2000. The authors' analysis ran thus. TRBV/TRBJ rearrangement plots, CDR3 size and DJ length profiles, and Simpson's diversity index were used to assess repertoires. The most abundant DNA sequence in the deep sequencing data was defined as the immunodominant clone. CDR3 amino acid sequences were screened for sharing across subjects and compared with published repertoires and the VDJdb database. Starting from the raw public reads, TCRdb applied fastp trimming at Q25, assembled clones with MiXCR and retained in-frame beta chains. Rows merge per CDR3 protein into single entries with the most common DNA and genes. TCRdb, not the original authors, processed these V and J calls. The sample yields 150,000 to 200,000 distinct CDR3 sequences; about half were counted once. The leading ten clones occupy 3.2% of the sample.

This clonotype was seen a few times. The target of this receptor is not known. Per-base qualities were not stored, and no clone one base away is much larger. Flow cytometry had shown CD8+CD57+ cell expansion in the patients selected for sequencing. Every patient had severe acquired aplastic anemia, diagnosed using the International Study of Aplastic Anemia and Agranulocytosis and Camitta criteria. At the time blood was sampled, none of the patients had received any therapy. TCR repertoires of sorted CD4+ and CD8+ blood T cells from severe aplastic anemia patients and healthy subjects were deep-sequenced in the study. Patients were enrolled under clinicaltrials.gov protocols 00001620, 01623167, 00001397, 00071045, 00081523 and 00961064 in the USA. Ficoll-Paque density gradient centrifugation was used to isolate peripheral blood mononuclear cells. Before DNA extraction, CD4+ and CD8+ T cells were sorted by FACS or by magnetic beads.

The sequence came from a human donor with aplastic anemia. Sequenced sample: sorted CD4+, CD8+, or CD8+CD57+ T cells (not recorded which) from PBMCs.

The DNA sequence is TGTGCCAGCAGTCCTGACCTCTCCTACGAGCAGTACGTC. Its protein is CASSPDLSYEQYV. The chain couples TRBV2 to TRBJ2-7; the D gene lacks a confident call. The CDR1 and CDR2 encoded by the germline V gene are SNHLY and FYNNEI. The CDR3 sequence holds 13 residues, the cysteine and valine included. The retained sequence is limited to the CDR3, 39 bases, with the frame set at the first base. The germline ends are 8 bases apart after V is trimmed by 5 bases and J by 0 bases.